This T cell receptor (beta chain) was found in a study of response to subunit inactivated influenza vaccine. Study results and limitations: After each seasonal influenza vaccination, few new T cells are recruited, the authors suggested.

Worth noting for this clonotype: Its target is not known.

TCRdb processed the RT-PCR reads anew with MiXCR; each CDR3 protein has one entry. Of around 650,000 distinct CDR3 sequences listed, 15% to 18% are singletons. The germline gives CDR1 SGHKS, CDR2 YYEKEE (reference sequence). Trimming took 0 bases from V and 0 from J; bases not matched to a gene: 8. The CDR3 consists of 17 residues. This receptor was taken from a man in his fifties or sixties who received an inactivated influenza vaccine. V is TRBV5-5 and J is TRBJ1-1, with 7 bases that match TRBD1. The sequenced sample was PBMCs from blood, obtained approximately 12 days after vaccination. CDR3 sequence reads: CASSLGTGTVMNTEAFF. CDR3 DNA: TGTGCCAGCAGCTTGGGAACCGGGACAGTCATGAACACTGAAGCTTTCTTT.